The clone carrying this T cell receptor beta chain occurred many times. Antigen: not known. V was clipped by 3 bases and J by 5 bases; unmatched bases: 3. This CDR3 spans 13 amino acids. RNA served as the template for amplifying TCR beta CDR3 regions. The library came from an HTBI-primed first-round RT-PCR and a second-round multiplex PCR. MiXCR, applied by TCRdb to the multiplex PCR reads, yields one record per CDR3 protein. The sample holds approximately 540,000 distinct CDR3 sequences, about two fifths seen once. Pregnancy or lactation, uncontrolled infections and other autoimmune diseases were grounds for excluding patients. Clinical symptoms, serum thyroxine, TRAb, thyroid ultrasound and orbital computed tomography determined diagnosis. The data were obtained in a study of Graves' ophthalmopathy and Graves' hyperthyroidism. Study-level findings and limits: Blood shared most expanded thyroid clonotypes above 0.001 frequency.

The specimen sequenced was peripheral blood or thyroid tissue (not recorded which). This chain links TRBV12-3 or TRBV12-4 with TRBJ1-1; TRBD1 matches 7 bases. The receptor was derived from an adult man with Graves' hyperthyroidism. The DNA of the CDR3 is TGTGCCAGCAGTTTCCTACAGGGGACTGAAGCTTTCTTT. It encodes CASSFLQGTEAFF.